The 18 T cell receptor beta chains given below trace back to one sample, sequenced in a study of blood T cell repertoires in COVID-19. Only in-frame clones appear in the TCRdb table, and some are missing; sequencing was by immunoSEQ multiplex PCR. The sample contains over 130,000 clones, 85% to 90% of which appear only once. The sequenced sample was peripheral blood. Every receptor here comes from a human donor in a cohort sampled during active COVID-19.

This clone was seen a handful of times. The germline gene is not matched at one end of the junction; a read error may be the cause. The CDR3 DNA is TGTGCCAGCAGCCAAGACGGCGATGGGACTATTTTGGGTTTT. Encoded protein: CASSQDGDGTILGF. The chain is built from TRBV11-1 and TRBJ2-3; 7 nucleotides align to TRBD2. Per the germline V gene, CDR1 is SGHAT and CDR2 is FQDESV (reference sequence). CDR3 length: 14 residues.

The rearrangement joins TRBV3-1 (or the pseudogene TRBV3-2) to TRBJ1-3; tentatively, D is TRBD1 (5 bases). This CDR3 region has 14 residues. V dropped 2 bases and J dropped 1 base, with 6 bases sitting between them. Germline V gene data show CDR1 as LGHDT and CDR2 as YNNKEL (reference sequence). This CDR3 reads CASSQRGSGNTIYF. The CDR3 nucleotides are TGTGCCAGCAGCCAAAGGGGATCTGGAAACACCATATATTTT.

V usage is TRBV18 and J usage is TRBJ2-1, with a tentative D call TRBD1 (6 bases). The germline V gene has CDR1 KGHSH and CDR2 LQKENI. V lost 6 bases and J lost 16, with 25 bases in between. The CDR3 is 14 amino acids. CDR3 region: CASSKDSTGSRKFF. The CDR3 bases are TGTGCCAGCTCCAAAGACTCGACAGGATCTCGCAAATTCTTC.

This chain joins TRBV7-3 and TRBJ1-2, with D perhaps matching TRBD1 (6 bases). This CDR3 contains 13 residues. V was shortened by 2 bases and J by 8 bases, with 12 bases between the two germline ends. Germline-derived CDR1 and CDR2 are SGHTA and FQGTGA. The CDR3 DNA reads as TGTGCCAGCAGCTTATTGGCAGGGGAGGGCTACACCTTC. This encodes CASSLLAGEGYTF.

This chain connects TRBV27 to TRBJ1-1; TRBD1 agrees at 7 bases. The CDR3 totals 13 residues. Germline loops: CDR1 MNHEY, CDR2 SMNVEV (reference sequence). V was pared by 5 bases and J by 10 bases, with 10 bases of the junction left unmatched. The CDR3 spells CASSALTTGAAFF. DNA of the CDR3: TGTGCCAGCAGTGCCCTAACTACAGGGGCAGCTTTCTTT.

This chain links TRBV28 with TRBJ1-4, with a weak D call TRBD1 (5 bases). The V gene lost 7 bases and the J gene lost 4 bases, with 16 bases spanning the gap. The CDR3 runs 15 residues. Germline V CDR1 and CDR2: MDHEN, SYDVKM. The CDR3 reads CASNPRDFYNEKLFF. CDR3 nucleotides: TGTGCCAGCAACCCCCGGGACTTCTATAATGAAAAACTGTTTTTT.

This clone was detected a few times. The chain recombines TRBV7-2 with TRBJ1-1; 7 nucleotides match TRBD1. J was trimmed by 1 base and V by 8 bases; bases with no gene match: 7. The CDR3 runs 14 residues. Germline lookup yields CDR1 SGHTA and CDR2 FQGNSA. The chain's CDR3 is CASGVRGKNTEAFF. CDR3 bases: TGTGCCAGCGGAGTCAGGGGGAAGAACACTGAAGCTTTCTTT.

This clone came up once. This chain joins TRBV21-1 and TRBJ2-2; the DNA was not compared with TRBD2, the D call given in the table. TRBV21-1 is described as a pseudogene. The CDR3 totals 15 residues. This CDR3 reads CASSPEEGVPGELFF. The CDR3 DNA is TGTGCCAGCAGCCCCGAGGAGGGAGTGCCCGGGGAGCTGTTTTTT.

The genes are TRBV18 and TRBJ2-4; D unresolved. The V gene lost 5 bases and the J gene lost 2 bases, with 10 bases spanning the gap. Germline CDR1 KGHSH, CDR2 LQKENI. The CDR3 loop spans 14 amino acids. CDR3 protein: CASSSTPSKNIQYF. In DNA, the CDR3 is TGTGCCAGCTCATCCACACCCTCCAAAAACATTCAGTACTTC. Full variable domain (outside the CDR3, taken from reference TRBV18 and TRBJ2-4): NAGVMQNPRHLVRRRGQEARLRCSPMKGHSHVYWYRQLPEEGLKFMVYLQKENIIDESGMPKERFSAEFPKEGPSILRIQQVVRGDSAAYFCASSSTPSKNIQYFGAGTRLSVL.

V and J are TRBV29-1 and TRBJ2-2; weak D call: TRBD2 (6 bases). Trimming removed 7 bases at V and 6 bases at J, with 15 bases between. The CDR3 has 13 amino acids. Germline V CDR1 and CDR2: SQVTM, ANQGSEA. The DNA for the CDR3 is TGCAGCGCCCTACTTAGCGGCGCCGGGGAGCTGTTTTTT. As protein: CSALLSGAGELFF.

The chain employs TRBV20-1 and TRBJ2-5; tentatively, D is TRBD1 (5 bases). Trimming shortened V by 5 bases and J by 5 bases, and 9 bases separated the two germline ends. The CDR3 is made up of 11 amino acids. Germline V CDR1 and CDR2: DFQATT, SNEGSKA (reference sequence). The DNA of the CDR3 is TGCAGTGCTGGGTCAGGGGAGACCCAGTACTTC. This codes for CSAGSGETQYF.

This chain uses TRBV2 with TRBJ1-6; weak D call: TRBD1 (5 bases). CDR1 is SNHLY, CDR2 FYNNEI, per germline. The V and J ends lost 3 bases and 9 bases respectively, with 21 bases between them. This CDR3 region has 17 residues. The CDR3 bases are TGTGCCAGCAGTGAGACCCCCGCGGGGCCTCTGGGTTCACCCCTCCACTTT. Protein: CASSETPAGPLGSPLHF.

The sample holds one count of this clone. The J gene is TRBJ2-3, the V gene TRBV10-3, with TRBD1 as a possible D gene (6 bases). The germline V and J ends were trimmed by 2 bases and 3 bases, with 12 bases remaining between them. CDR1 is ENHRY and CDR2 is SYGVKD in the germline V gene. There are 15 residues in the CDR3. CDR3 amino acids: CAISEEGGPTDTQYF. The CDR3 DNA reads TGTGCCATCAGTGAGGAAGGGGGTCCTACAGATACGCAGTATTTT.

The CDR3 DNA reads TGTGCCACCAGTGATCAAACAGGGAAAATTTACAATGAGCAGTTCTTC. It is translated as CATSDQTGKIYNEQFF. The chain has TRBV24-1 and TRBJ2-1, with D tentatively TRBD1 (6 bases). This CDR3 comprises 16 residues. CDR1 and CDR2 from the germline V gene are KGHDR and SFDVKD. V was trimmed by 3 bases and J by 4 bases, leaving 15 bases between them.

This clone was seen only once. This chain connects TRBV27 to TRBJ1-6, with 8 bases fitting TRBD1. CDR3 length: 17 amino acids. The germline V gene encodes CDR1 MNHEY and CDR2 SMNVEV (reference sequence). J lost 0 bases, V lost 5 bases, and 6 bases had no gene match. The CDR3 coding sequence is TGTGCCAGCAGTCGTCCCACAGGGGGCTCCTATAATTCACCCCTCCACTTT. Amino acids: CASSRPTGGSYNSPLHF.

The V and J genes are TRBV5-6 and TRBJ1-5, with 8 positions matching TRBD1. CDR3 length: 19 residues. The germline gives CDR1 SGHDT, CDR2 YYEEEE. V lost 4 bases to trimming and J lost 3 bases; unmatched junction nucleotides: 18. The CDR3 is CASSQTPGQARPPNQPQHF. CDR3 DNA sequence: TGTGCCAGCAGCCAAACCCCGGGACAGGCGCGACCCCCCAATCAGCCCCAGCATTTT.

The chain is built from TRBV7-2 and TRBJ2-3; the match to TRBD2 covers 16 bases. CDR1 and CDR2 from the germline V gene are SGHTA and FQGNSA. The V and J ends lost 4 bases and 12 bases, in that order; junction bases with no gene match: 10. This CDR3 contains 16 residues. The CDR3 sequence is CASSSPGLAGGRSQYF. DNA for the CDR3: TGTGCCAGCAGCTCGCCGGGACTAGCGGGGGGGCGGAGCCAGTATTTT. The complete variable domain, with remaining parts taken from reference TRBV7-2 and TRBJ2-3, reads GAGVSQSPSNKVTEKGKDVELRCDPISGHTALYWYRQSLGQGLEFLIYFQGNSAPDKSGLPSDRFSAERTGGSVSTLTIQRTQQEDSAVYLCASSSPGLAGGRSQYFGPGTRLTVL.

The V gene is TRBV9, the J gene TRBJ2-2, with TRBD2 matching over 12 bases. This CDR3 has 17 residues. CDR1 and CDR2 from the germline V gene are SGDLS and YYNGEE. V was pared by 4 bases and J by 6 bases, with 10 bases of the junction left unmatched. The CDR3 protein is CASSFGIGLAGPGELFF. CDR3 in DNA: TGTGCCAGCAGCTTTGGGATTGGACTAGCGGGACCCGGGGAGCTGTTTTTT.